Presented here are 32 T cell receptor beta chains from one specimen sequenced in a study of shared clonotypes between healthy human individuals. Terminally differentiated effector memory CD45RA+ cells were excluded by CCR7 positive selection of CD45RO-negative cells. The protocol was immunoSEQ multiplex PCR, while the TCRdb copy is restricted to in-frame clones and leaves out a portion. The sample contains 1.5 million to 2.5 million clones, roughly 94% of which appear only once. The sequencing sample was made of naive CD8+ T cells sorted from blood. The source is a man in his late teens or twenties in good health.

The rearrangement joins TRBV14 to TRBJ2-7, with TRBD1 as a possible D gene (6 bases). The CDR3 sequence is 15 residues long. The V end lost 0 bases, the J end lost 3 bases, and 12 bases lay between the germline ends. Germline CDR1 reads SGHDN; CDR2 reads FVKESK. The CDR3: CASSQDQTGYYEQYF. In nucleotides, the CDR3 is TGTGCCAGCAGCCAAGATCAGACAGGTTACTACGAGCAGTACTTC.

The rearrangement joins TRBV27 to TRBJ2-3; TRBD2 is a possible D gene (6 bases). Trimming pared 3 bases from V and 7 bases from J, leaving 26 bases between. The CDR3 totals 18 residues. Per the germline V gene, CDR1 is MNHEY and CDR2 is SMNVEV (reference sequence). The DNA for the CDR3 is TGTGCCAGCAGTTTGTCCCCCGGACTACCCGATCTCATGAATACGCAGTATTTT. It codes for CASSLSPGLPDLMNTQYF.

The rearrangement joins TRBV5-1 to TRBJ1-1, with no clear D. The V end lost 0 bases, the J end lost 2 bases, and 8 bases lay between the germline ends. The CDR3 is made up of 14 amino acids. CDR1 is SGHRS, CDR2 YFSETQ, per germline. CDR3 DNA: TGCGCCAGCAGCTTGGACGGGGATAACACTGAAGCTTTCTTT. Residues: CASSLDGDNTEAFF.

The rearrangement links TRBV27 to TRBJ2-7, with TRBD1 matching over 7 bases. The V and J ends lost 3 bases and 3 bases, in that order; junction bases with no gene match: 5. Germline values: CDR1 MNHEY, CDR2 SMNVEV (reference sequence). The CDR3 totals 14 residues. CDR3 region: CASSFGTANYEQYF. DNA of the CDR3: TGTGCCAGCAGTTTTGGGACAGCCAACTACGAGCAGTACTTC.

A remark on this clone: Other DNA variants within this sample encode the same CDR3. The chain couples TRBV13 to TRBJ2-5; TRBD1 agrees at 9 bases. V gave up 0 bases and J gave up 3 bases; unmatched junction bases: 2. The CDR3 runs to 15 residues. Germline CDR1 reads PRHDT; CDR2 reads FYEKMQ (reference sequence). The CDR3 nucleotides are TGTGCCAGCAGCTTAGGTGGGACAGGGAAAGAGACCCAGTACTTC. Protein: CASSLGGTGKETQYF. The full variable domain, in which reference TRBV13 and TRBJ2-5 provide the parts outside the CDR3, is AAGVIQSPRHLIKEKRETATLKCYPIPRHDTVYWYQQGPGQDPQFLISFYEKMQSDKGSIPDRFSAQQFSDYHSELNMSSLELGDSALYFCASSLGGTGKETQYFGPGTRLLVL.

The chain's CDR3 is CAWTLDRDYGYTF. DNA of the CDR3: TGTGCCTGGACCCTGGACAGGGACTATGGCTACACCTTC. The chain has TRBV30 and TRBJ1-2; TRBD1 aligns across 8 bases. The V gene's germline CDR1 is GTSNPN and CDR2 SVGIG (reference sequence). Unmatched junction bases numbered 4, after V lost 4 bases and J lost 3 bases. This CDR3 comprises 13 residues.

Regarding this clone: The sample holds other DNA sequences that translate to the same CDR3. The chain recombines TRBV7-3 with TRBJ2-1, with 8 positions matching TRBD2. The J segment lost 6 bases and the V segment lost 2 bases, leaving 0 bases of the junction unmatched. CDR1 and CDR2 (germline): SGHTA, FQGTGA. The CDR3 sequence is 13 residues long. The DNA of the CDR3 is TGTGCCAGCAGCTTAGGGACTAGCAATGAGCAGTTCTTC. Translation: CASSLGTSNEQFF.

The genes are TRBV11-2 and TRBJ1-4, with D hard to call. The CDR3 consists of 16 residues. CDR1 and CDR2 from the germline V gene are SGHAT and FQNNGV. V was trimmed by 0 bases and J by 8 bases, leaving 16 bases between them. CDR3 coding DNA: TGTGCCAGCAGCTTAGAGATCTGGGGTGAAGGGGAAAAACTGTTTTTT. Translated: CASSLEIWGEGEKLFF.

This chain uses TRBV7-9 with TRBJ1-6; D gene unclear. Trimming removed 1 base at V and 4 bases at J, with 5 bases between. The CDR3 is made up of 14 amino acids. The germline V gene has CDR1 SEHNR and CDR2 FQNEAQ (reference sequence). CDR3 region: CASSLDSYNSPLHF. The DNA of the CDR3 is TGTGCCAGCAGCTTAGACAGTTATAATTCACCCCTCCACTTT.

The chain's CDR3 is CASSYSLVDTDTQYF. The CDR3, as DNA: TGTGCCAGCAGTTACTCGTTGGTGGATACAGATACGCAGTATTTT. The chain recombines TRBV6-6 with TRBJ2-3; D not certain. The V end lost 0 bases, the J end lost 3 bases, and 10 bases lay between the germline ends. CDR3 length: 15 residues. In germline, CDR1 is MNHNY, CDR2 SVGAGI (reference sequence).

In regard to this clone: The same CDR3 is also encoded by other DNA sequences in this sample. This chain uses TRBV7-9 with TRBJ1-2; the D is unclear. CDR1 is SEHNR, CDR2 FQNEAQ, per germline (reference sequence). The CDR3 extends over 12 amino acids. Trimming took 0 bases from V and 2 from J, leaving 1 base between them. The CDR3 here is CASSLANYGYTF. The CDR3 DNA follows: TGTGCCAGCAGCTTAGCGAACTATGGCTACACCTTC.

This clone showed up just once. The rearrangement links TRBV6-6 to TRBJ2-7, with a possible D match to TRBD2 (6 bases). Between the trimmed V and J ends, which lost 0 bases and 5 bases, there was a span of 11 bases. The CDR3 totals 14 residues. Germline V CDR1 and CDR2: MNHNY, SVGAGI (reference sequence). For the CDR3, the DNA is TGTGCCAGCAGTTACTCGGGGGGTTTGGACGAGCAGTACTTC. It yields the protein CASSYSGGLDEQYF.

In regard to this clone: This sample also contains other DNA sequences that code for the same CDR3. V usage is TRBV10-3 and J usage is TRBJ2-3; D gene ambiguous. This CDR3 is 13 amino acids long. V shed 2 bases and J shed 2 bases, with 5 bases lying between them. The germline CDR1 and CDR2 sequences are ENHRY and SYGVKD. CDR3 residues: CAISEANTDTQYF. The CDR3 DNA reads TGTGCCATCAGTGAGGCAAACACAGATACGCAGTATTTT.

V and J are TRBV7-2 and TRBJ2-5; D call uncertain. Looked up from germline, CDR1 is SGHTA and CDR2 is FQGNSA. The CDR3 consists of 14 residues. Deletions cut 3 bases from V and 1 base from J, with 9 bases between. The CDR3 reads CASSFDAPQETQYF. In nucleotides, the CDR3 is TGTGCCAGCAGCTTTGACGCTCCCCAAGAGACCCAGTACTTC.

This sequence joins TRBV27 and TRBJ2-6; unclear D gene. Germline CDR1 reads MNHEY; CDR2 reads SMNVEV (reference sequence). The CDR3 loop spans 16 amino acids. V gave up 1 base and J gave up 4 bases, with 11 bases separating them. The CDR3 nucleotides are TGTGCCAGCAGTTTATTATCCCCCCACGGGGCCAACGTCCTGACTTTC. Translating gives CASSLLSPHGANVLTF.

The rearrangement uses TRBV5-3 and TRBJ2-5, with D perhaps TRBD1 (6 bases). TRBV5-3 is recorded as an ORF, its role being uncertain. The germline V and J ends were trimmed by 8 bases and 2 bases, with 13 bases remaining between them. The CDR3 length is 13 residues. CDR3 nucleotides: TGTGCCAGGACCCCGGACAGACAAGAGACCCAGTACTTC. Translated: CARTPDRQETQYF.

The rearrangement links TRBV6-6 to TRBJ2-7; 8 positions match TRBD1. The ends lost 6 bases at V and 2 bases at J; junction bases unmatched: 3. The CDR3 has 13 amino acids. Germline V gives CDR1 MNHNY, CDR2 SVGAGI (reference sequence). For the CDR3, the DNA is TGTGCCAGCAGACTGGGACAGGCCTACGAGCAGTACTTC. Its translation is CASRLGQAYEQYF.

Details on this clone: Within the sample, other DNA sequences also encode this same CDR3. This chain joins TRBV7-9 and TRBJ2-5; 10 bases map to TRBD2. The germline V gene encodes CDR1 SEHNR and CDR2 FQNEAQ (reference sequence). The CDR3 totals 14 residues. V trimming: 2 bases; J trimming: 3 bases; junction bases outside the gene matches: 0. The CDR3 DNA reads TGTGCCAGCAGCTTACTAGCGGGAGAAGAGACCCAGTACTTC. Its protein is CASSLLAGEETQYF. Together with reference TRBV7-9 and TRBJ2-5, the CDR3 gives the full variable domain: DTGVSQNPRHKITKRGQNVTFRCDPISEHNRLYWYRQTLGQGPEFLTYFQNEAQLEKSRLLSDRFSAERPKGSFSTLEIQRTEQGDSAMYLCASSLLAGEETQYFGPGTRLLVL.

The chain combines TRBV29-1 with TRBJ2-3; the D gene could be TRBD1 or TRBD2 (6 bases each). The V gene's germline CDR1 is SQVTM and CDR2 ANQGSEA. Trimming pared 6 bases from V and 6 bases from J, leaving 16 bases between. This CDR3 is 13 amino acids long. Here the CDR3 DNA reads TGCAGCGTCTCCTCTGGAGGGGGGGATACGCAGTATTTT. This translates into CSVSSGGGDTQYF.

This clone has only one observation. The chain recombines TRBV5-6 with TRBJ1-2, with D tentatively TRBD1 (6 bases). The germline V gene has CDR1 SGHDT and CDR2 YYEEEE. V was shortened by 1 base and J by 0 bases, with 10 bases between the two germline ends. This CDR3 has 15 residues. This chain's CDR3 is CASSLLGAANYGYTF. CDR3 bases: TGTGCCAGCAGCTTGTTGGGGGCCGCTAACTATGGCTACACCTTC.

The V and J genes are TRBV12-5 and TRBJ1-1; weak D call: TRBD1 (6 bases). CDR1 and CDR2 (germline): LGHNT, FRNRAP. The CDR3 runs to 16 residues. Trimming removed 1 base from V and 10 bases from J, with 22 bases in between. The CDR3 coding sequence is TGTGCTAGTGGTTTGGATGGGGACATCCCCCATGTTGGAGCTTTCTTT. This gives the protein CASGLDGDIPHVGAFF.

In DNA, the CDR3 is TGTGCCAGCACCTTAACAGGGGCGCGCACAGATACGCAGTATTTT. Its protein is CASTLTGARTDTQYF. V and J are TRBV5-6 and TRBJ2-3, with 7 bases fitting TRBD1. Looked up from germline, CDR1 is SGHDT and CDR2 is YYEEEE. There are 15 residues in the CDR3. V gave up 6 bases and J gave up 1 base; unmatched junction bases: 8.

This chain links TRBV6-1 with TRBJ2-7; 8 nucleotides match TRBD1. V dropped 6 bases and J dropped 2; count of bases not matched to a gene: 9. The germline V gene has CDR1 MNHNS and CDR2 SASEGT. The CDR3 is 15 residues long. Here the CDR3 reads CASRLLRQGTYEQYF. As DNA, the CDR3 is TGTGCCAGCAGGCTTTTGAGACAGGGGACCTACGAGCAGTACTTC.

V gene TRBV5-4 combines with J gene TRBJ2-2, with D perhaps TRBD1 or TRBD2 (5 bases each). The CDR3 covers 13 residues. V was cut by 3 bases and J by 5 bases, with 8 bases left in between. CDR1 is SGHNT and CDR2 is YYREEE in the germline V gene (reference sequence). CDR3 residues: CASSWGFTGELFF. DNA for the CDR3: TGTGCCAGCAGCTGGGGGTTTACCGGGGAGCTGTTTTTT. The variable domain in full, with the rest retrieved from reference TRBV5-4 and TRBJ2-2, is ETGVTQSPTHLIKTRGQQVTLRCSSQSGHNTVSWYQQALGQGPQFIFQYYREEENGRGNFPPRFSGLQFPNYSSELNVNALELDDSALYLCASSWGFTGELFFGEGSRLTVL.

This clone is a singleton in its sample. The chain joins TRBV13 to TRBJ1-4; D gene unclear. Germline lookup yields CDR1 PRHDT and CDR2 FYEKMQ (reference sequence). The CDR3 has 16 residues. The ends were cut back, 0 bases at V and 8 bases at J, with 16 bases in the middle. CDR3 sequence: CASSLGSGTGKEKLFF. The CDR3, as DNA: TGTGCCAGCAGCTTAGGATCGGGTACGGGCAAAGAAAAACTGTTTTTT.

The rearrangement joins TRBV11-2 to TRBJ2-2, with D possibly matching TRBD2 (6 bases). Germline V gene sequence: CDR1 SGHAT, CDR2 FQNNGV. Between the trimmed V and J ends, which lost 5 bases and 2 bases, there was a span of 12 bases. This CDR3 is built from 15 residues. In nucleotides, the CDR3 is TGTGCCAGCAGCGGCGGGGAGACCAACACCGGGGAGCTGTTTTTT. Amino acids: CASSGGETNTGELFF.

The chain has TRBV5-4 and TRBJ2-2; D may be TRBD1 or TRBD2 (6 bases each). The CDR3 has 15 residues. Germline V CDR1 and CDR2: SGHNT, YYREEE (reference sequence). The V gene lost 3 bases and the J gene lost 3 bases, with 12 bases spanning the gap. This CDR3 is CASSYSGDYTGELFF. CDR3 in DNA: TGTGCCAGCAGCTACTCAGGGGACTACACCGGGGAGCTGTTTTTT.

This chain joins TRBV6-5 and TRBJ2-3, with D tentatively TRBD2 (5 bases). Germline CDR1 is MNHEY and CDR2 is SVGAGI. V lost 6 bases, J lost 5 bases, and 12 bases lay in between. The CDR3 is 13 amino acids. Here the CDR3 reads CASSSFSEDTQYF. CDR3 nucleotide sequence: TGTGCCAGCAGCAGCTTTAGCGAAGATACGCAGTATTTT.

CDR3 sequence: CASSLSGQGSEQYF. CDR3 coding DNA: TGTGCCAGCAGTTTATCGGGACAGGGGTCCGAGCAGTACTTC. This sequence joins TRBV27 and TRBJ2-7, with TRBD1 identical over 10 bases. The V gene end was trimmed by 0 bases and the J gene end by 6 bases; junction bases not matched to a gene: 2. Germline V lookup: CDR1 MNHEY, CDR2 SMNVEV (reference sequence). This CDR3 is 14 amino acids long.

The chain links TRBV29-1 to TRBJ1-1; D not certain. V was shortened by 6 bases and J by 8 bases, with 10 bases between the two germline ends. The germline V gene encodes CDR1 SQVTM and CDR2 ANQGSEA. The CDR3 extends over 10 amino acids. The CDR3 spells CSVAVSEAFF. The DNA of the CDR3 is TGCAGCGTCGCGGTATCGGAAGCTTTCTTT.

V is TRBV4-1 and J is TRBJ1-2, with D hard to call. From germline, CDR1 is MGHRA and CDR2 YSYEKL. The CDR3 contains 15 residues. V lost 1 base, J lost 2 bases, and 11 bases lay in between. CDR3 sequence: CASSQAASENYGYTF. In DNA, the CDR3 is TGCGCCAGCAGCCAAGCGGCCAGCGAAAACTATGGCTACACCTTC.

The chain uses TRBV5-6 and TRBJ2-3, with 9 positions matching TRBD2. V gave up 4 bases and J gave up 1 base; unmatched junction bases: 7. The CDR3 contains 16 residues. Germline V lookup: CDR1 SGHDT, CDR2 YYEEEE. The CDR3 DNA reads as TGTGCCAGCAGCCCGGTAGCGGGAGAGGGCACAGATACGCAGTATTTT. Amino acid sequence: CASSPVAGEGTDTQYF. The full variable domain, completed using reference TRBV5-6 and TRBJ2-3, is DAGVTQSPTHLIKTRGQQVTLRCSPKSGHDTVSWYQQALGQGPQFIFQYYEEEERQRGNFPDRFSGHQFPNYSSELNVNALLLGDSALYLCASSPVAGEGTDTQYFGPGTRLTVL.